Presented here are 28 T cell receptor beta chains from one specimen sequenced in a study of blood T cells in healthy people across ages. Then a second PCR, running roughly 7 to 11 cycles, was carried out with a sample-barcoded 5' primer and a J-beta primer mix. TCRdb reprocessed the 5' RACE reads with MiXCR, giving one entry per CDR3 protein. Among some 1.6 million distinct CDR3 sequences, about 35% were seen once, and the ten largest hold roughly 12%. Source material: blood. These receptors came from a woman between 25 and 40 years old in good health.

Points on this clonotype: It may be a read error: a sequence one base away is much more abundant. The J gene is TRBJ2-5, the V gene TRBV29-1; 9 bases agree with TRBD1. Trimming took 0 bases from V and 5 from J; bases not matched to a gene: 10. The CDR3 runs to 16 residues. CDR1 SQVTM and CDR2 ANQGSEA come from the germline V gene. The DNA for the CDR3 is TGCAGCGTTGAAGAACCCGGGACAGGGTTAAGGGAGACCCAGTACTTC. Translating it yields CSVEEPGTGLRETQYF.

This clonotype was detected a few times. V and J are TRBV30 and TRBJ1-5; TRBD1 is a possible D gene (6 bases). Per the germline V gene, CDR1 is GTSNPN and CDR2 is SVGIG (reference sequence). This CDR3 region has 13 residues. With 4 bases removed from V and 4 bases from J, the gap between germline ends came to 11 bases. CDR3 in DNA: TGTGCCTGGAAAGGGGACACAAATCAGCCCCAGCATTTT. This codes for CAWKGDTNQPQHF.

In its sample, this clonotype was seen a few times. The CDR3: CASSQERFRPDTQYF. Here the CDR3 DNA reads TGTGCCAGCAGCCAAGAGCGATTCAGGCCAGATACGCAGTATTTT. The genes are TRBV4-2 and TRBJ2-3; D is uncertain. The CDR3 spans 15 residues. Germline CDR1 is LGHNA and CDR2 is YNFKEQ. The V end lost 0 bases, the J end lost 4 bases, and 11 bases lay between the germline ends.

As concerns this clonotype: A much larger clone differs by one base, so this may be a read error. This chain connects TRBV7-2 to TRBJ1-2; no clear D. This CDR3 spans 12 amino acids. The ends were cut back, 3 bases at V and 3 bases at J, with 5 bases in the middle. From germline, CDR1 is SGHTA and CDR2 FQGNSA. The CDR3 loop reads CASSFRYYGYTF. For the CDR3, the DNA is TGTGCCAGCAGCTTCCGCTACTATGGCTACACCTTC. Full variable domain (missing parts from reference TRBV7-2 and TRBJ1-2): GAGVSQSPSNKVTEKGKDVELRCDPISGHTALYWYRQSLGQGLEFLIYFQGNSAPDKSGLPSDRFSAERTGGSVSTLTIQRTQQEDSAVYLCASSFRYYGYTFGSGTRLTVV.

CDR3: CASRETGGMTEAFF. In nucleotides, the CDR3 is TGTGCCAGCAGGGAAACAGGGGGCATGACTGAAGCTTTCTTT. The chain has TRBV27 and TRBJ1-1; the match to TRBD1 covers 9 bases. Germline-derived CDR1 and CDR2 are MNHEY and SMNVEV (reference sequence). This CDR3 comprises 14 residues. V was clipped by 6 bases and J by 5 bases; unmatched bases: 7.

The chain joins TRBV10-1 to TRBJ2-7; no definite D call. The CDR3 is 14 amino acids. The V gene lost 0 bases and the J gene lost 2 bases, with 8 bases spanning the gap. From germline, CDR1 is WNHNN and CDR2 SYGVQD (reference sequence). CDR3 nucleotides: TGCGCCAGCAGTGAGTCCCCTGGAGCCTACGAGCAGTACTTC. Translating it yields CASSESPGAYEQYF.

The table lists this clonotype with a few counts. V is TRBV11-1 and J is TRBJ2-1; 10 bases agree with TRBD2. Germline V gene data show CDR1 as SGHAT and CDR2 as FQDESV (reference sequence). The V segment lost 8 bases and the J segment 6 bases; nucleotides outside the gene matches: 13. This CDR3 has 16 residues. The CDR3 DNA reads as TGTGCCAGCCTGGGAAGAGCGGGGGGGCCTCTCAATGAGCAGTTCTTC. Residues: CASLGRAGGPLNEQFF.

This chain links TRBV20-1 with TRBJ2-5; 9 positions agree with TRBD1. The DNA end is more similar to TRBJ2-7, so the J call may be wrong. This CDR3 comprises 14 residues. CDR1 is DFQATT, CDR2 SNEGSKA, per germline (reference sequence). The CDR3 protein is CSAIRPGQGGEQYF. CDR3 bases: TGCAGTGCAATTAGACCGGGACAGGGAGGCGAGCAGTACTTC.

This clonotype has a handful of counts. The gene calls are TRBV29-1 and TRBJ1-1; 8 bases fit TRBD1. Per germline, CDR1 SQVTM and CDR2 ANQGSEA. Unmatched junction bases numbered 2, after V lost 3 bases and J lost 2 bases. There are 13 residues in the CDR3. The CDR3 DNA sequence: TGCAGCGTTGACTCAGGGGGCAACACTGAAGCTTTCTTT. It codes for CSVDSGGNTEAFF.

In its sample, this clonotype was seen a few times. V is TRBV9 and J is TRBJ2-5; D is undetermined. From germline, CDR1 is SGDLS and CDR2 YYNGEE. Trimming stripped 0 bases from V and 3 bases from J, with 12 bases between. The CDR3 has 15 residues. CDR3 loop: CASSVGHGPKETQYF. DNA of the CDR3: TGTGCCAGCAGCGTAGGGCACGGGCCGAAAGAGACCCAGTACTTC. The full variable domain, its missing parts supplied by reference TRBV9 and TRBJ2-5, is DSGVTQTPKHLITATGQRVTLRCSPRSGDLSVYWYQQSLDQGLQFLIQYYNGEERAKGNILERFSAQQFPDLHSELNLSSLELGDSALYFCASSVGHGPKETQYFGPGTRLLVL.

This clonotype was seen ten or more times. The chain couples TRBV7-6 to TRBJ2-5; tentative D call: TRBD2 (6 bases). The length of the CDR3 is 13 residues. Trimming stripped 4 bases from V and 5 bases from J, with 11 bases between. CDR1 and CDR2 from the germline V gene are SGHVS and FNYEAQ. CDR3 sequence reads: CASSSGTRETQYF. CDR3 sequence (DNA): TGTGCCAGCAGCTCCGGGACTCGGGAGACCCAGTACTTC. Combining the CDR3 with reference TRBV7-6 and TRBJ2-5 gives the whole variable domain GAGVSQSPRYKVTKRGQDVALRCDPISGHVSLYWYRQALGQGPEFLTYFNYEAQQDKSGLPNDRFSAERPEGSISTLTIQRTEQRDSAMYRCASSSGTRETQYFGPGTRLLVL.

Of note for this clonotype: A junction boundary mismatches the germline segment, possibly from a read error. The CDR3 DNA follows: TGTGCTAGCAGCCATAGCGGGTCCCACTACGTGCAGTACTTC. Its translation is CASSHSGSHYVQYF. The chain links TRBV7-6 to TRBJ2-7, with TRBD2 identical over 7 bases. CDR1 SGHVS and CDR2 FNYEAQ come from the germline V gene. This CDR3 is built from 14 residues.

To note about this clonotype: The junction differs from germline at one of its ends, possibly a read error. The V call is TRBV4-1, the J call TRBJ1-5; possibly TRBD1 for D (5 bases). The CDR3 has 16 amino acids. Germline values: CDR1 MGHRA, CDR2 YSYEKL. The CDR3 protein is CASNQDQGIPEQPQHF. The CDR3 DNA sequence: TGCGCCAGCAACCAAGATCAGGGTATTCCAGAGCAGCCCCAGCATTTT.

Concerning this clonotype itself: A single base separates this from a much larger clone, so it may be a read error. V and J are TRBV29-1 and TRBJ2-7; D gene ambiguous. CDR1 and CDR2 from the germline V gene are SQVTM and ANQGSEA. This CDR3 is 12 amino acids long. V lost 7 bases and J lost 3, with 13 bases in between. CDR3 sequence reads: CSAEVNVYEQYF. CDR3 DNA sequence: TGCAGCGCCGAAGTCAACGTCTACGAGCAGTACTTC.

This clonotype has ten or more counts. The chain recombines TRBV6-2 or TRBV6-3 with TRBJ1-2; maybe TRBD1 (5 bases). The germline V and J ends were trimmed by 2 bases and 7 bases, with 14 bases remaining between them. This CDR3 has 14 residues. Germline V lookup: CDR1 MNHEY, CDR2 SVGEGT. The CDR3: CASSYARGLIGYTF. In nucleotides, the CDR3 is TGTGCCAGCAGTTACGCCCGGGGGTTGATTGGCTACACCTTC.

This clonotype was detected only a few times. The chain carries TRBV5-1 and TRBJ1-2, with D perhaps TRBD1 (5 bases). This CDR3 is built from 14 residues. V was clipped by 2 bases and J by 6 bases, with 14 bases between them. The germline CDR1 and CDR2 sequences are SGHRS and YFSETQ. CDR3 region: CASSLRGPINGYTF. The CDR3 DNA reads TGCGCCAGCAGCTTAAGGGGCCCAATAAATGGCTACACCTTC.

The rearrangement uses TRBV20-1 and TRBJ1-2; D is perhaps TRBD1 (6 bases). Per the germline V gene, CDR1 is DFQATT and CDR2 is SNEGSKA (reference sequence). Trimming stripped 6 bases from V and 5 bases from J, with 10 bases between. CDR3 length: 11 residues. The CDR3 bases are TGCAGTGCGTCGGGACAATATGGCTACACCTTC. Amino acid sequence: CSASGQYGYTF.

V and J are TRBV9 and TRBJ2-7, with 8 bases identical to TRBD2. The CDR3 consists of 14 residues. Unmatched junction bases numbered 4, after V lost 3 bases and J lost 2 bases. The germline V gene encodes CDR1 SGDLS and CDR2 YYNGEE. In DNA form, the CDR3 reads TGTGCCAGCAGCGCGGGGGGACTAGCCTACGAGCAGTACTTC. The encoded protein is CASSAGGLAYEQYF.

This clonotype has a single count. CDR3 sequence: CRGTGWNTEAFF. The CDR3 nucleotides are TGCAGGGGGACAGGATGGAACACTGAAGCTTTCTTT. This rearrangement joins TRBV20-1 to TRBJ1-1; 8 bases are shared with TRBD1. Germline V lookup: CDR1 DFQATT, CDR2 SNEGSKA (reference sequence). The CDR3 loop spans 12 amino acids.

This clonotype was detected only once. The chain joins TRBV20-1 to TRBJ2-1; TRBD2 matches 13 bases. With V trimmed by 6 bases and J by 6 bases, 8 bases remained unmatched. From germline, CDR1 is DFQATT and CDR2 SNEGSKA (reference sequence). The CDR3 spans 15 residues. The CDR3 sequence: CSATQGTSGTNEQFF. CDR3 nucleotide sequence: TGCAGTGCGACACAGGGGACTAGCGGGACCAATGAGCAGTTCTTC.

The V call is TRBV20-1, the J call TRBJ2-3; D possibly corresponds to TRBD2 (5 bases). Germline CDR1 and CDR2: DFQATT and SNEGSKA (reference sequence). V was shortened by 1 base and J by 4 bases, with 9 bases between the two germline ends. This CDR3 spans 13 amino acids. CDR3 in amino acids: CSARGERPDTQYF. The CDR3 DNA reads as TGCAGTGCTAGAGGGGAGCGTCCAGATACGCAGTATTTT.

Worth noting for this clonotype: Mismatch with germline at one junction end may stem from a read error. The chain links TRBV4-1 to TRBJ2-3, with D possibly TRBD2 on 6 matching bases. This CDR3 has 14 amino acids. Per the germline V gene, CDR1 is MGHRA and CDR2 is YSYEKL. The CDR3, as DNA: TGCGTCAGCAGCCACGGGAGATGGGGGGATACGCAGTATTTT. Protein product: CVSSHGRWGDTQYF.

This clonotype has only a few counts. This sequence joins TRBV20-1 and TRBJ2-3; weak D call: TRBD1 (5 bases). The V end lost 0 bases, the J end lost 2 bases, and 9 bases lay between the germline ends. The germline V gene encodes CDR1 DFQATT and CDR2 SNEGSKA (reference sequence). The CDR3 sequence is 14 residues long. The CDR3 DNA follows: TGCAGTGCTAGAGATGGGGCCCTCACAGATACGCAGTATTTT. Amino acid sequence: CSARDGALTDTQYF.

This clonotype has only a few counts. The CDR3 DNA reads as TGTGCCAGCACCTCGGGGGGTTGGCGCGATGAGCAGTTCTTC. It translates to CASTSGGWRDEQFF. The chain is built from TRBV12-3 or TRBV12-4 and TRBJ2-1, with 7 bases fitting TRBD2. The CDR3 has 14 residues. The V segment lost 7 bases and the J segment 8 bases; nucleotides outside the gene matches: 11.

This clonotype occurred many times. The chain is built from TRBV7-2 and TRBJ2-7, with D tentatively TRBD2 (5 bases). Trimming left V 2 bases short and J 5 bases short, with 13 bases between. This CDR3 has 14 amino acids. Germline values: CDR1 SGHTA, CDR2 FQGNSA. The CDR3 DNA reads as TGTGCCAGCAGCTTAAGGACGGGATCCCACGAGCAGTACTTC. Protein: CASSLRTGSHEQYF.

This rearrangement joins TRBV5-1 to TRBJ1-1, with TRBD1 matching over 10 bases. The CDR3 runs to 17 residues. The germline gives CDR1 SGHRS, CDR2 YFSETQ. The V gene end was trimmed by 0 bases and the J gene end by 5 bases; junction bases not matched to a gene: 10. The CDR3 sequence: CASSLASIRDRGTEAFF. The CDR3 DNA reads TGCGCCAGCAGCTTGGCCTCAATCCGGGACAGGGGAACTGAAGCTTTCTTT.

About this clonotype: As the CDR3 is not closed by the conserved phenylalanine or tryptophan, this likely results from a read error. This chain joins TRBV20-1 and TRBJ2-7; D call uncertain. CDR1 DFQATT and CDR2 SNEGSKA come from the germline V gene (reference sequence). The CDR3 runs to 16 residues. Between the trimmed V and J ends, which lost 3 bases and 2 bases, there was a span of 20 bases. Written as DNA, the CDR3 is TGCAGTGCTAGGTCTTACAGAGAGGAAACTACCTACGAGCAGTACTAC. Protein: CSARSYREETTYEQYY.

Concerning this clonotype: Its ends do not fully match the called genes, so a read error is possible. The rearrangement links TRBV29-1 to TRBJ1-1; 10 nucleotides align to TRBD1. This CDR3 spans 12 amino acids. Germline CDR1 reads SQVTM; CDR2 reads ANQGSEA. CDR3 DNA sequence: TGCGGCGTTGGGACAGGGGACACTGAAGCTTTCTTT. It codes for CGVGTGDTEAFF.